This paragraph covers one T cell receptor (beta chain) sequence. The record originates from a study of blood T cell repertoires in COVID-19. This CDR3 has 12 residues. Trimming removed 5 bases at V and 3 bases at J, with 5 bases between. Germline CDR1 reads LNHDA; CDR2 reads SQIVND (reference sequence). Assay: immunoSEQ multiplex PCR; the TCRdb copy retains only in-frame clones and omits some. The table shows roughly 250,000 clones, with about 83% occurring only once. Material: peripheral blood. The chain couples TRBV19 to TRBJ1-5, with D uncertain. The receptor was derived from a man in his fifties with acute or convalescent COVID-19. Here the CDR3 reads CASSYTNQPQHF. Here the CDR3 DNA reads TGTGCCAGTAGTTACACCAATCAGCCCCAGCATTTT.